The 27 T cell receptor beta chains presented below share a single source sample, sequenced in a study of T cell responses to AZD1222 COVID-19 vaccine. Profiling relied on immunoSEQ multiplex PCR, and the TCRdb table lists in-frame clones only, not all of them. The table includes 100,000 to 150,000 clones, about 87% detected once. The sequenced sample was peripheral blood, obtained on day 0 of AZD1222 vaccination. The receptors were sampled from an adult in good health.

V usage is TRBV6-5 and J usage is TRBJ1-3; possibly TRBD1 for D (5 bases). Trimming took 2 bases from V and 2 from J, leaving 7 bases between them. The length of the CDR3 is 14 residues. Per the germline V gene, CDR1 is MNHEY and CDR2 is SVGAGI. DNA of the CDR3: TGTGCCAGCAGTTACGGGGGGGCTGGAAACACCATATATTTT. Residues: CASSYGGAGNTIYF.

The CDR3 here is CASSHYRTSGAYNEQFF. The CDR3 nucleotides read TGTGCCAGCAGTCATTACCGGACTAGCGGGGCTTACAATGAGCAGTTCTTC. The chain recombines TRBV27 with TRBJ2-1, with 12 bases that match TRBD2. Trimming took 5 bases from V and 4 from J; bases not matched to a gene: 9. The CDR3 runs to 17 residues. Germline V lookup: CDR1 MNHEY, CDR2 SMNVEV (reference sequence).

The chain employs TRBV6-5 and TRBJ2-1; D may be TRBD1 (6 bases). There are 13 residues in the CDR3. CDR1 is MNHEY and CDR2 is SVGAGI in the germline V gene. V lost 7 bases and J 4 bases, leaving 11 bases between the germline ends. The CDR3 here is CASKTTGYNEQFF. The CDR3 DNA follows: TGTGCCAGCAAGACGACAGGTTACAATGAGCAGTTCTTC.

The chain joins TRBV9 to TRBJ2-3, with TRBD1 as a possible D gene (6 bases). CDR3 size: 15 residues. Deletions cut 4 bases from V and 0 bases from J, with 12 bases between. Germline loops: CDR1 SGDLS, CDR2 YYNGEE. CDR3: CASSSTGTSTDTQYF. The CDR3 region has the DNA TGTGCCAGCAGCTCCACAGGGACAAGCACAGATACGCAGTATTTT.

The V gene is TRBV2, the J gene TRBJ1-6; D remains ambiguous. This CDR3 has 13 residues. The germline V gene has CDR1 SNHLY and CDR2 FYNNEI. The V end was cut by 2 bases, the J end by 6 bases, with 5 bases between. The CDR3 DNA reads as TGTGCCAGCAGTGAACCTTCTAATTCACCCCTCCACTTT. This encodes CASSEPSNSPLHF.

This chain joins TRBV5-1 and TRBJ2-7; D uncertain. V shed 2 bases and J shed 3 bases, with 12 bases lying between them. The germline V gene encodes CDR1 SGHRS and CDR2 YFSETQ. This CDR3 is 14 amino acids long. The CDR3 DNA reads TGCGCCAGCAGCTTTTCAGCGATAAGCTACGAGCAGTACTTC. This encodes CASSFSAISYEQYF.

The chain is built from TRBV6-5 and TRBJ2-2, with D uncertain. The V gene's germline CDR1 is MNHEY and CDR2 SVGAGI. The CDR3 has 14 amino acids. Trimming took 0 bases from V and 3 from J, leaving 5 bases between them. CDR3: CASSYSSDTGELFF. The CDR3 nucleotides read TGTGCCAGCAGTTACTCGAGTGACACCGGGGAGCTGTTTTTT.

V and J are TRBV28 and TRBJ2-1, with D tentatively TRBD2 (5 bases). The V gene lost 7 bases and the J gene lost 2 bases, with 18 bases spanning the gap. This CDR3 spans 16 amino acids. The germline CDR1 and CDR2 sequences are MDHEN and SYDVKM. The CDR3 spells CASMSPKAVTYNEQFF. CDR3 in DNA: TGTGCCAGCATGTCCCCTAAAGCGGTAACCTACAATGAGCAGTTCTTC.

The V and J genes are TRBV19 and TRBJ2-6, with TRBD1 matching 10 bases. V was pared by 5 bases and J by 0 bases, with 10 bases of the junction left unmatched. Germline V CDR1 and CDR2: LNHDA, SQIVND (reference sequence). The CDR3 extends over 19 amino acids. The CDR3 reads CASSPGQGTYYSGANVLTF. CDR3 nucleotide sequence: TGTGCCAGTAGTCCGGGACAGGGGACTTACTACTCTGGGGCCAACGTCCTGACTTTC.

With regard to this clone: A read error may produce the germline difference seen at one junction end. The gene calls are TRBV29-1 and TRBJ1-1, with a possible D match to TRBD1 (5 bases). Germline lookup yields CDR1 SQVTM and CDR2 ANQGSEA. The CDR3 length is 13 residues. CDR3 nucleotide sequence: TGCAGCGTCGAAGGGGTACTGAACACTGAAGCTTTCTTT. Translated: CSVEGVLNTEAFF.

This clone was seen a few times. The V call is TRBV4-1, the J call TRBJ1-4; TRBD1 is a possible D gene (6 bases). Trimming took off 6 bases at V and 8 bases at J, with 16 bases between the two ends. Looked up from germline, CDR1 is MGHRA and CDR2 is YSYEKL. This CDR3 contains 14 residues. CDR3 loop: CASRQTGFGEKLFF. CDR3 nucleotides: TGCGCCAGCAGACAAACAGGGTTCGGGGAAAAACTGTTTTTT.

The CDR3 nucleotides read TGCGCCAGCAGCCAAGATCAGACAGGGGTATTGAACGAGCAGTACTTC. Amino acid sequence: CASSQDQTGVLNEQYF. The chain has TRBV4-3 and TRBJ2-7; 8 positions agree with TRBD1. Germline loops: CDR1 LGHNA, CDR2 YSLEER. Losses at the gene ends were 0 bases for V and 5 bases for J; bases not matched to a gene: 9. This CDR3 is built from 16 residues.

The V call is TRBV7-9, the J call TRBJ2-1; 8 bases match TRBD1. Germline-derived CDR1 and CDR2 are SEHNR and FQNEAQ (reference sequence). V was pared by 2 bases and J by 4 bases, with 4 bases of the junction left unmatched. CDR3 size: 15 residues. The CDR3 DNA follows: TGTGCCAGCAGCTTACGGCAGGGGGCGTACAATGAGCAGTTCTTC. It yields the protein CASSLRQGAYNEQFF.

The chain joins TRBV6-5 to TRBJ2-2, with 7 nucleotides matching TRBD2. The V gene end was trimmed by 7 bases and the J gene end by 4 bases; junction bases not matched to a gene: 3. CDR1 MNHEY and CDR2 SVGAGI come from the germline V gene. This CDR3 has 13 residues. The CDR3 sequence is CASMTGGTGELFF. The DNA of the CDR3 is TGTGCCAGCATGACGGGGGGCACCGGGGAGCTGTTTTTT.

The chain couples TRBV6-5 to TRBJ1-1; 7 bases line up with TRBD1. Germline CDR1 reads MNHEY; CDR2 reads SVGAGI. The ends lost 6 bases at V and 6 bases at J; junction bases unmatched: 10. This CDR3 is 14 amino acids long. This chain's CDR3 is CASRPGQRDSEAFF. In DNA, the CDR3 is TGTGCCAGCAGACCGGGACAGAGGGACTCTGAAGCTTTCTTT.

This chain connects TRBV19 to TRBJ1-6, with a weak D call TRBD1 (5 bases). V was cut by 5 bases and J by 0 bases, with 8 bases left in between. This CDR3 has 15 amino acids. Germline lookup yields CDR1 LNHDA and CDR2 SQIVND (reference sequence). The CDR3 loop reads CASSGGGSYNSPLHF. CDR3 coding DNA: TGTGCCAGTAGTGGCGGGGGCTCCTATAATTCACCCCTCCACTTT.

This clone was seen once. The identical CDR3 is also encoded by other nucleotide sequences in the sample. The J gene is TRBJ1-5, the V gene TRBV3-1 (or the pseudogene TRBV3-2); D not certain. The CDR3 is 12 residues long. Deletions cut 0 bases from V and 6 bases from J, with 3 bases between. Germline assignment: CDR1 LGHDT and CDR2 YNNKEL (reference sequence). Written as DNA, the CDR3 is TGTGCCAGCAGCCAAGAGGGTCAGCCCCAGCATTTT. This translates into CASSQEGQPQHF.

This clone was seen ten or more times. The genes are TRBV11-2 and TRBJ2-7; D possibly corresponds to TRBD1 (6 bases). V lost 7 bases, J lost 2 bases, and 15 bases lay in between. CDR3 length: 14 residues. Germline V gene sequence: CDR1 SGHAT, CDR2 FQNNGV. CDR3 sequence: CASNSGQDAYEQYF. CDR3 sequence (DNA): TGTGCCAGCAACTCGGGACAAGACGCCTACGAGCAGTACTTC.

V gene TRBV24-1 combines with J gene TRBJ1-2; D might be TRBD1 (5 bases). The germline CDR1 and CDR2 sequences are KGHDR and SFDVKD. The CDR3 spans 12 residues. The V end was cut by 4 bases, the J end by 7 bases, with 9 bases between. The CDR3 spells CATSDRGVGYTF. As DNA, the CDR3 is TGTGCCACCAGTGACCGAGGGGTTGGCTACACCTTC.

Here the CDR3 reads CASSSRTGGEQYF. Here the CDR3 DNA reads TGTGCCAGCAGTTCGAGGACAGGCGGCGAGCAGTACTTC. This chain links TRBV12-3 or TRBV12-4 with TRBJ2-7, with 7 bases identical to TRBD1. This CDR3 comprises 13 residues. With V trimmed by 4 bases and J by 6 bases, 6 bases remained unmatched.

The chain uses TRBV7-8 and TRBJ2-7, with a tentative D call TRBD2 (5 bases). Per the germline V gene, CDR1 is SGHVS and CDR2 is FQNEAQ. The CDR3 totals 12 residues. Trimming cost V 5 bases and J 2 bases, with 7 bases left between them. The CDR3 sequence is CASSPGTYEQYF. In DNA form, the CDR3 reads TGTGCCAGCAGCCCCGGGACCTACGAGCAGTACTTC.

The V call is TRBV23-1, the J call TRBJ2-7, with D possibly matching TRBD2 (6 bases). TRBV23-1 is sorted into the ORF group, with uncertain function. The CDR3 spans 15 residues. Deletions cut 4 bases from V and 2 bases from J, with 15 bases between. CDR3 protein: CASSPPWRAPYEQYF. The CDR3 DNA reads as TGCGCCAGCAGTCCACCGTGGAGGGCCCCCTACGAGCAGTACTTC.

This chain links TRBV9 with TRBJ1-3; no clear D gene. V gave up 0 bases and J gave up 1 base, with 14 bases separating them. The germline V gene has CDR1 SGDLS and CDR2 YYNGEE. The CDR3 totals 17 residues. CDR3 sequence (DNA): TGTGCCAGCAGCGTAGATCTGGGTACAAGTTCTGGAAACACCATATATTTT. The encoded protein is CASSVDLGTSSGNTIYF.

This clone was counted once. V and J are TRBV18 and TRBJ2-5, with TRBD1 matching 11 bases. This CDR3 is built from 17 residues. The V and J ends lost 1 base and 5 bases, in that order; junction bases with no gene match: 9. CDR1 and CDR2 from the germline V gene are KGHSH and LQKENI. This chain's CDR3 is CASSPLRTGGFGETQYF. The CDR3 bases are TGTGCCAGCTCACCACTCCGGACAGGGGGCTTCGGGGAGACCCAGTACTTC.

This clone was counted a single time. The chain links TRBV24-1 to TRBJ2-7, with a possible D match to TRBD2 (6 bases). V dropped 7 bases and J dropped 1 base, with 7 bases sitting between them. This CDR3 is 12 amino acids long. Germline loops: CDR1 KGHDR, CDR2 SFDVKD. The DNA for the CDR3 is TGTGCCACCAGCGGGGGTTCCTACGAGCAGTACTTC. Amino acids: CATSGGSYEQYF.

The V and J genes are TRBV28 and TRBJ1-5; TRBD1 aligns across 8 bases. Germline-derived CDR1 and CDR2 are MDHEN and SYDVKM. The CDR3 covers 16 residues. The junction had 13 bases not matched to a gene; V was cut back by 8 bases and J by 4 bases. DNA for the CDR3: TGTGCCAGCGGATTACCGACACAGGGGGGGAATCAGCCCCAGCATTTT. This translates into CASGLPTQGGNQPQHF.

This clone was observed a few times. The rearrangement links TRBV30 to TRBJ2-7; D could derive from TRBD1 or TRBD2 (5 bases each). V was shortened by 4 bases and J by 3 bases, with 10 bases between the two germline ends. The CDR3 is made up of 12 amino acids. The V gene's germline CDR1 is GTSNPN and CDR2 SVGIG (reference sequence). The CDR3 loop reads CAWTRDGYEQYF. As DNA, the CDR3 is TGTGCCTGGACTCGGGACGGCTACGAGCAGTACTTC.